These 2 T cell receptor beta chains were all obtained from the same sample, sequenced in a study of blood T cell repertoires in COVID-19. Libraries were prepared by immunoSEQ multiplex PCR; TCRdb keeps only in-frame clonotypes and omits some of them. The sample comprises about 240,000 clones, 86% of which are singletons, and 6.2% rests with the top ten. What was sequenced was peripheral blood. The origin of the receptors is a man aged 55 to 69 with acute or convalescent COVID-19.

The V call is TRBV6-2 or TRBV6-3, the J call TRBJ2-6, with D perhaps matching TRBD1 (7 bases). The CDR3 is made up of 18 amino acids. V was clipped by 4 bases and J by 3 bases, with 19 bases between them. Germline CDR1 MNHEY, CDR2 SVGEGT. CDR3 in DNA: TGTGCCAGCAGTTCCCTCGGAGGGGGCGGTGGTGGGGCCAACGTCCTGACTTTC. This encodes CASSSLGGGGGGANVLTF.

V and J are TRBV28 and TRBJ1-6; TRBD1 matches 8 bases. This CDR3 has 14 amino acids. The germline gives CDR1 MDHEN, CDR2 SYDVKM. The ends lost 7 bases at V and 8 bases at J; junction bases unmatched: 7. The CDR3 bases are TGTGCCAGCACTCCGACAGGGGTTTATTCACCCCTCCACTTT. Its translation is CASTPTGVYSPLHF. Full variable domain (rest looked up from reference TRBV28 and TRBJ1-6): DVKVTQSSRYLVKRTGEKVFLECVQDMDHENMFWYRQDPGLGLRLIYFSYDVKMKEKGDIPEGYSVSREKKERFSLILESASTNQTSMYLCASTPTGVYSPLHFGNGTRLTVT.